This section outlines one TCR beta chain sequence together with its context. The V end was cut by 1 base, the J end by 3 bases, with 10 bases between. Germline loops: CDR1 SGHRS, CDR2 YFSETQ. The CDR3 is 15 residues long. In the original processing: Nucleated cell counts were estimated from reference gene primer amplification. Repertoires were generated with immunoSEQ multiplex PCR, while TCRdb's copy carries only in-frame clones and drops some. Clone size and V and J calls were adopted from that table, with D and trimming inferred from the DNA. Here the sample spans about 400,000 clones, roughly 90% being singletons. The source of the sample is a study of blood T cell repertoires in COVID-19. Study overall: Material from acute and convalescent COVID-19 was sourced from the United States, Italy and Spain. T cells, B-cell-depleted T cells, or PBMCs provided the cDNA or gDNA that served as material.

The specimen was peripheral blood. This chain links TRBV5-1 with TRBJ1-4; tentatively, D is TRBD1 (6 bases). The source is a man aged 35 to 55 with acute or convalescent COVID-19. CDR3 loop: CASSLNSGANEKLFF. CDR3 DNA: TGCGCCAGCAGCTTGAATTCAGGGGCTAATGAAAAACTGTTTTTT.